This is a list of T cell receptor beta chains from one sample in a study of T cell responses to AZD1222 COVID-19 vaccine. Generated by immunoSEQ multiplex PCR, the TCRdb table keeps only in-frame clones and is missing some. The repertoire has 150,000 or so clones, about 92% of them found once; the top ten carry more than 8%. The sequencing used peripheral blood, collected on day 0 of AZD1222 vaccination. The receptors here all came from an adult in good health. The CDR3 runs from the conserved cysteine through the conserved F or W. Fields, in order: J gene, D gene, CDR3 length, clone size, V gene, CDR3 DNA, CDR3 protein. A D gene is named only where the DNA matches it firmly. Clone size is not always given. Where it is, it says once, few, many or a class for expanded clones.

j_gene: TRBJ1-3
d_gene: NA
len: 18
abundance: NA
v_gene: TRBV19
CDR3nt: TGTGCCAGTAGTGTCGCGGTGTCGGACCTCGGGAGGATCCACACCATATATTTT
CDR3aa: CASSVAVSDLGRIHTIYF

j_gene: TRBJ1-1
d_gene: NA
len: 15
abundance: NA
v_gene: TRBV27
CDR3nt: TGTGCCAGCAGTTTATCGCGGGGCCTGAACACTGAAGCTTTCTTT
CDR3aa: CASSLSRGLNTEAFF

j_gene: TRBJ2-4
d_gene: NA
len: 14
abundance: NA
v_gene: TRBV28
CDR3nt: TGTGCCAGCAGTTTCCAGGGGGGCAAAAACATTCAGTACTTC
CDR3aa: CASSFQGGKNIQYF

j_gene: TRBJ2-7
d_gene: NA
len: 15
abundance: NA
v_gene: TRBV18
CDR3nt: TGTGCCAGCTCACCACCGCTTAGGAGCTCCTACGAGCAGTACTTC
CDR3aa: CASSPPLRSSYEQYF

j_gene: TRBJ2-2
d_gene: TRBD2
len: 18
abundance: NA
v_gene: TRBV4-3
CDR3nt: TGCGCCAGCAGCCAAGTGGGCTTGAGCGGGGTATCGACCGGGGAGCTGTTTTTT
CDR3aa: CASSQVGLSGVSTGELFF

j_gene: TRBJ1-1
d_gene: NA
len: 14
abundance: NA
v_gene: TRBV9
CDR3nt: TGTGCCAGCAGCGTAATATCGGCCTTCACTGAAGCTTTCTTT
CDR3aa: CASSVISAFTEAFF

j_gene: TRBJ2-5
d_gene: TRBD2
len: 15
abundance: NA
v_gene: TRBV7-2
CDR3nt: TGTGCCAGCAGCTTGACAGCGGGGGGGGTTGGGACCCAGTACTTC
CDR3aa: CASSLTAGGVGTQYF

j_gene: TRBJ1-5
d_gene: NA
len: 15
abundance: NA
v_gene: TRBV6-5
CDR3nt: TGTGCCAGCAGTTACGGGACGGGTAGAGATCAGCCCCAGCATTTT
CDR3aa: CASSYGTGRDQPQHF

j_gene: TRBJ2-7
d_gene: TRBD2
len: 14
abundance: NA
v_gene: TRBV19
CDR3nt: TGTGCCAGTAGCTTCCCTGGGGGGGCCTACGAGCAGTACTTC
CDR3aa: CASSFPGGAYEQYF

j_gene: TRBJ1-1
d_gene: NA
len: 12
abundance: NA
v_gene: TRBV19
CDR3nt: TGTGCCAGTAGTTGGGTTAACACTGAAGCTTTCTTT
CDR3aa: CASSWVNTEAFF

j_gene: TRBJ2-1
d_gene: TRBD2
len: 15
abundance: NA
v_gene: TRBV6-5
CDR3nt: TGTGCCAGCAGTTACTCCGGGGGGGGAGGCAATGAGCAGTTCTTC
CDR3aa: CASSYSGGGGNEQFF

j_gene: TRBJ2-1
d_gene: TRBD2
len: 15
abundance: NA
v_gene: TRBV9
CDR3nt: TGTGCCAGCAGCGTAGCATTGCGGGGGGGCCATGAGCAGTTCTTC
CDR3aa: CASSVALRGGHEQFF

j_gene: TRBJ1-3
d_gene: NA
len: 17
abundance: NA
v_gene: TRBV9
CDR3nt: TGTGCCAGCAGCCCATATACCTCACCCGGGCCTGGAAACACCATATATTTT
CDR3aa: CASSPYTSPGPGNTIYF

j_gene: TRBJ2-3
d_gene: NA
len: 14
abundance: NA
v_gene: TRBV5-1
CDR3nt: TGCGCCAGCAGCTTGGCAGGGTCGGCAGATACGCAGTATTTT
CDR3aa: CASSLAGSADTQYF

j_gene: TRBJ2-3
d_gene: TRBD2
len: 15
abundance: NA
v_gene: TRBV7-2
CDR3nt: TGTGCCAGCAGCTCCACTAGCGGGGGTGGATATACGCAGTATTTT
CDR3aa: CASSSTSGGGYTQYF

j_gene: TRBJ1-1
d_gene: TRBD1
len: 15
abundance: NA
v_gene: TRBV6-5
CDR3nt: TGTGCCAGCATGATGAGACAGGGGCGAAACACTGAAGCTTTCTTT
CDR3aa: CASMMRQGRNTEAFF

j_gene: TRBJ1-1
d_gene: NA
len: 14
abundance: NA
v_gene: TRBV10-3
CDR3nt: TGTGCCATCAGTGCTGAGGGGAGGTACACTGAAGCTTTCTTT
CDR3aa: CAISAEGRYTEAFF

j_gene: TRBJ1-5
d_gene: NA
len: 12
abundance: once
v_gene: TRBV6-5
CDR3nt: TGTGCCAGCAGAGACAGGAATCAGCCCCAGCATTTT
CDR3aa: CASRDRNQPQHF

j_gene: TRBJ1-1
d_gene: TRBD1
len: 11
abundance: NA
v_gene: TRBV6-6
CDR3nt: TGTGCCAGCAGTTCAGGGGGTGAAGCTTTCTTT
CDR3aa: CASSSGGEAFF

j_gene: TRBJ2-5
d_gene: NA
len: 13
abundance: NA
v_gene: TRBV19
CDR3nt: TGTGCCAGTAGTACAGGGGCACAAGAGACCCAGTACTTC
CDR3aa: CASSTGAQETQYF

j_gene: TRBJ1-3
d_gene: NA
len: 14
abundance: NA
v_gene: TRBV19
CDR3nt: TGTGCCAGTAAGGCAGAATACTCTGGAAACACCATATATTTT
CDR3aa: CASKAEYSGNTIYF

j_gene: TRBJ2-1
d_gene: NA
len: 12
abundance: NA
v_gene: TRBV6-6
CDR3nt: TGTGCCAGCAATTTTAACCGGGGGGAGCAGTTCTTC
CDR3aa: CASNFNRGEQFF

j_gene: TRBJ2-3
d_gene: TRBD2
len: 16
abundance: NA
v_gene: TRBV4-1
CDR3nt: TGCGCCAGCAGCCACAACGGGGGGACGAGCACAGATACGCAGTATTTT
CDR3aa: CASSHNGGTSTDTQYF

j_gene: TRBJ2-1
d_gene: TRBD2
len: 15
abundance: once
v_gene: TRBV9
CDR3nt: TGTGCCAGCAGCGTAGAAGGTAGCGGGGGGAATGAGCAGTTCTTC
CDR3aa: CASSVEGSGGNEQFF

j_gene: TRBJ2-7
d_gene: TRBD1
len: 14
abundance: NA
v_gene: TRBV11-3
CDR3nt: TGTGCCAGCAGCTTTTGGGACAGGGTGTACGAGCAGTACTTC
CDR3aa: CASSFWDRVYEQYF

j_gene: TRBJ2-2
d_gene: NA
len: 13
abundance: once
v_gene: TRBV5-1
CDR3nt: TGCGCCAGCAGCTTGGGGTTAACCGGGGAGCTGTTTTTT
CDR3aa: CASSLGLTGELFF

j_gene: TRBJ2-7
d_gene: NA
len: 15
abundance: NA
v_gene: TRBV6-5
CDR3nt: TGTGCCAGCGGAACCAGGGGCAGGATGTTGTACGAGCAGTACTTC
CDR3aa: CASGTRGRMLYEQYF